These 22 T cell receptor beta chains were sequenced from one sample in a study of blood T cell repertoires in COVID-19. Sequencing was performed with immunoSEQ multiplex PCR; in TCRdb, only in-frame clones are kept and a portion is missing. The sample has some 130,000 clones, about four fifths seen once. The sequencing input was peripheral blood. The receptors come from a woman in her sixties or seventies with active or convalescent COVID-19.

The count of this clone is one. The V gene is TRBV7-9, the J gene TRBJ1-6; D perhaps matches TRBD1 (5 bases). CDR1 is SEHNR, CDR2 FQNEAQ, per germline (reference sequence). This CDR3 is 13 amino acids long. Trimming took off 6 bases at V and 8 bases at J, with 11 bases between the two ends. Written as DNA, the CDR3 is TGTGCCAGCAGTGCAGGGCAGGATTCACCCCTCCACTTT. Translating it yields CASSAGQDSPLHF.

This chain uses TRBV5-5 with TRBJ1-3; a possible D gene is TRBD1 (5 bases). The CDR3 extends over 14 amino acids. Germline V gives CDR1 SGHKS, CDR2 YYEKEE (reference sequence). Trimming took off 4 bases at V and 4 bases at J, with 12 bases between the two ends. CDR3 loop: CASSAARAGNTIYF. The CDR3 DNA is TGTGCCAGCAGCGCCGCCAGGGCAGGAAACACCATATATTTT.

J is TRBJ1-2 and V is TRBV3-1 (or the pseudogene TRBV3-2); possibly TRBD1 for D (5 bases). Trimming left V 5 bases short and J 7 bases short, with 17 bases between. This CDR3 region has 14 residues. Germline values: CDR1 LGHDT, CDR2 YNNKEL (reference sequence). Written as DNA, the CDR3 is TGTGCCAGCAGCGCTTGGGACTTGCTTGGTGGCTACACCTTC. Encoded protein: CASSAWDLLGGYTF.

The chain has TRBV4-3 and TRBJ2-4; TRBD2 matches at 10 bases. The CDR3 is 17 residues long. Germline assignment: CDR1 LGHNA and CDR2 YSLEER. V trimming: 6 bases; J trimming: 0 bases; junction bases outside the gene matches: 8. CDR3 protein: CASSRTSGTLAKNIQYF. DNA of the CDR3: TGCGCCAGCAGTCGGACTAGCGGAACCCTAGCCAAAAACATTCAGTACTTC.

This clone has just one count. The rearrangement links TRBV6-6 to TRBJ1-5; D call uncertain. Germline V gene data show CDR1 as MNHNY and CDR2 as SVGAGI (reference sequence). Trimming took 0 bases from V and 7 from J, leaving 7 bases between them. The CDR3 has 13 amino acids. This CDR3 reads CASSYSREQPQHF. Written as DNA, the CDR3 is TGTGCCAGCAGTTACTCTCGAGAACAGCCCCAGCATTTT.

This chain joins TRBV28 and TRBJ2-7, with 11 bases matching TRBD2. J gave up 7 bases and V 4 bases, and 12 bases lay outside the gene matches. The CDR3 length is 16 residues. Germline loops: CDR1 MDHEN, CDR2 SYDVKM. CDR3 sequence: CASSSSGLAGKREQYF. DNA for the CDR3: TGTGCCAGCAGTTCTTCCGGACTAGCGGGCAAGAGGGAGCAGTACTTC.

This chain joins TRBV6-4 and TRBJ1-1; unclear D gene. Trimming took off 6 bases at V and 1 base at J, with 9 bases between the two ends. Germline V gene sequence: CDR1 MRHNA, CDR2 SNTAGT. CDR3 size: 13 residues. CDR3 in DNA: TGTGCCAGCAGAGCCAATAGGAACACTGAAGCTTTCTTT. It is translated as CASRANRNTEAFF.

This chain joins TRBV28 and TRBJ2-7, with 7 positions matching TRBD1. Germline CDR1 is MDHEN and CDR2 is SYDVKM. The trim removed 6 bases at V and 4 bases at J, leaving 15 bases unmatched. The CDR3 has 16 residues. CDR3 sequence: CASRGQSAAIRYEQYF. CDR3 sequence (DNA): TGTGCCAGCAGGGGACAGTCCGCCGCCATCCGATACGAGCAGTACTTC.

The J gene is TRBJ2-1, the V gene TRBV11-3; D is ambiguous. Germline values: CDR1 SGHNT, CDR2 YENEEA. V was cut by 2 bases and J by 8 bases, with 10 bases left in between. The CDR3 has 13 residues. CDR3 loop: CASSLSIAHEQFF. The CDR3 DNA sequence: TGTGCCAGCAGCTTATCTATAGCCCATGAGCAGTTCTTC.

This chain uses TRBV10-3 with TRBJ2-3; D possibly corresponds to TRBD2 (5 bases). The CDR3 has 17 amino acids. The germline gives CDR1 ENHRY, CDR2 SYGVKD. The V and J ends lost 1 base and 0 bases respectively, with 14 bases between them. In DNA form, the CDR3 reads TGTGCCATCAGTGAGTACCGGGCTAGGACTAGCACAGATACGCAGTATTTT. Its translation: CAISEYRARTSTDTQYF.

This chain links TRBV7-2 with TRBJ2-7; D remains unclear. Germline-derived CDR1 and CDR2 are SGHTA and FQGNSA. The CDR3 loop spans 13 amino acids. V was trimmed by 5 bases and J by 3 bases, leaving 11 bases between them. The CDR3 nucleotides are TGTGCCAGCAGCGCGGCAGAGTTCTACGAGCAGTACTTC. This sequence encodes CASSAAEFYEQYF.

The chain joins TRBV19 to TRBJ1-4; D not resolved. Germline assignment: CDR1 LNHDA and CDR2 SQIVND (reference sequence). The CDR3 covers 15 residues. Trimming removed 3 bases from V and 2 bases from J, with 10 bases in between. CDR3 nucleotides: TGTGCCAGTAGTATCTTTGTATCTACTAATGAAAAACTGTTTTTT. Amino acids: CASSIFVSTNEKLFF.

The chain couples TRBV18 to TRBJ2-3; 9 bases map to TRBD2. Germline CDR1 is KGHSH and CDR2 is LQKENI. This CDR3 spans 16 amino acids. V trimming: 2 bases; J trimming: 1 base; junction bases outside the gene matches: 4. The CDR3 sequence is CASSPIRGGGTDTQYF. CDR3 nucleotides: TGTGCCAGCTCACCAATTCGCGGGGGGGGCACAGATACGCAGTATTTT.

This rearrangement joins TRBV15 to TRBJ2-3; 8 nucleotides match TRBD1. The CDR3 runs 15 residues. Germline V lookup: CDR1 LNHNV, CDR2 YYDKDF (reference sequence). V dropped 3 bases and J dropped 4; count of bases not matched to a gene: 6. The CDR3 DNA sequence: TGTGCCACCAGCAGGACCGGACAGGGAGCAGATACGCAGTATTTT. Its translation: CATSRTGQGADTQYF.

This clone turned up a few times. V and J are TRBV7-2 and TRBJ1-3; 8 positions agree with TRBD1. The CDR3 contains 16 residues. Trimming at V came to 5 bases and at J to 4 bases, leaving 10 bases not matched to a gene. The germline gives CDR1 SGHTA, CDR2 FQGNSA. This chain's CDR3 is CASSRQTGVFGNTIYF. CDR3 nucleotides: TGTGCCAGCAGCCGGCAGACAGGGGTTTTCGGAAACACCATATATTTT.

This clone appeared a single time. The chain joins TRBV9 to TRBJ1-2, with D maybe TRBD1 (5 bases). The V end was cut by 3 bases, the J end by 6 bases, with 21 bases between. Germline values: CDR1 SGDLS, CDR2 YYNGEE. CDR3 size: 16 residues. Here the CDR3 reads CASSAAQRGRVNGYTF. As DNA, the CDR3 is TGTGCCAGCAGCGCCGCCCAAAGGGGCAGGGTGAATGGCTACACCTTC. Full variable domain (remainder filled in from reference TRBV9 and TRBJ1-2): DSGVTQTPKHLITATGQRVTLRCSPRSGDLSVYWYQQSLDQGLQFLIQYYNGEERAKGNILERFSAQQFPDLHSELNLSSLELGDSALYFCASSAAQRGRVNGYTFGSGTRLTVV.

V and J are TRBV14 and TRBJ1-1; 9 nucleotides agree with TRBD1. Germline V gene lookup returns CDR1 SGHDN and CDR2 FVKESK. J was trimmed by 6 bases and V by 3 bases; bases with no gene match: 14. The CDR3 is 17 residues long. This CDR3 reads CASSHLMGQGTGAEAFF. As DNA, the CDR3 is TGTGCCAGCAGCCACCTCATGGGACAGGGTACGGGGGCTGAAGCTTTCTTT.

The gene calls are TRBV3-1 (or the pseudogene TRBV3-2) and TRBJ2-5; possibly TRBD2 for D (5 bases). The CDR3 covers 13 residues. Germline lookup yields CDR1 LGHDT and CDR2 YNNKEL (reference sequence). V was cut by 6 bases and J by 1 base, with 9 bases left in between. CDR3 in DNA: TGTGCCAGCAGTGGTAGCGCCCAAGAGACCCAGTACTTC. Encoded protein: CASSGSAQETQYF.

This clone was seen a handful of times. The V gene is TRBV7-9, the J gene TRBJ2-6; 11 bases agree with TRBD1. CDR3 length equals 17 residues. V lost 5 bases and J lost 4; bases outside the gene matches: 7. Germline V gene lookup returns CDR1 SEHNR and CDR2 FQNEAQ (reference sequence). The CDR3 region has the DNA TGTGCCAGCAGCCCAGGACAGGGGGCCGGGGGGGCCAACGTCCTGACTTTC. This gives the protein CASSPGQGAGGANVLTF.

The chain is built from TRBV10-2 and TRBJ1-6, with D hard to call. The ends were cut back, 3 bases at V and 13 bases at J, with 19 bases in the middle. Germline V CDR1 and CDR2: WSHSY, SAAADI. This CDR3 has 15 amino acids. CDR3 loop: CASSEGLEIFRPLHF. Written as DNA, the CDR3 is TGCGCCAGCAGTGAAGGTTTGGAGATTTTTAGGCCCCTCCACTTT.

The rearrangement uses TRBV5-1 and TRBJ2-7; TRBD2 aligns across 8 bases. Looked up from germline, CDR1 is SGHRS and CDR2 is YFSETQ. The CDR3 runs to 14 residues. V trimming: 7 bases; J trimming: 3 bases; junction bases outside the gene matches: 9. Here the CDR3 DNA reads TGCGCCAGCTGCTGGACTAGCCCCGGCTACGAGCAGTACTTC. It yields the protein CASCWTSPGYEQYF. Looking up the rest from reference TRBV5-1 and TRBJ2-7 gives the full variable domain: KAGVTQTPRYLIKTRGQQVTLSCSPISGHRSVSWYQQTPGQGLQFLFEYFSETQRNKGNFPGRFSGRQFSNSRSEMNVSTLELGDSALYLCASCWTSPGYEQYFGPGTRLTVT.

The chain uses TRBV4-3 and TRBJ2-1; possible D gene TRBD2, 8 bases. V was cut by 1 base and J by 5 bases, with 18 bases left in between. The CDR3 runs 17 residues. The germline CDR1 and CDR2 sequences are LGHNA and YSLEER. CDR3 sequence reads: CASSQGGGGRPHNEQFF. The DNA of the CDR3 is TGCGCCAGCAGCCAAGGAGGGGGCGGGAGGCCCCACAATGAGCAGTTCTTC.